The sequence of this TCR beta chain was determined in a study of blood T cell repertoires in COVID-19. After removal of 4 bases from V and 7 bases from J, the junction contained 7 bases not matched to a gene. The CDR3 runs to 15 residues. Germline V CDR1 and CDR2: SGHDN, FVKESK. Source study methods: Nucleated cell counts were estimated from reference gene primer amplification. Measured with immunoSEQ multiplex PCR; TCRdb has only the in-frame clones, and not every one. Clone size and V and J calls were adopted from that table, with D and trimming inferred from the DNA. The sample lists under 200,000 clones, nearly 90% occurring once.

Source material: peripheral blood. The receptor comes from a man between 60 and 70 years old with active or convalescent COVID-19. The chain couples TRBV14 to TRBJ2-1; 10 positions match TRBD2. Written as DNA, the CDR3 is TGTGCCAGCAGCCCTAGCGGGGGCCTGTTGAATGAGCAGTTCTTC. Its protein product is CASSPSGGLLNEQFF.